The entry that follows covers one T cell receptor (beta chain) sequence. This clonotype came up a few times. Its antigen is still unknown. Being one base from a much bigger clone, this may be a read error. Here the CDR3 omits its conserved ending phenylalanine or tryptophan, so a read error is the likely source. Moderately to severely active disease, a Clinical Activity Score of at least 3, a NOSPECS grade of at least 4, and a duration under 3 months were present in ophthalmopathy patients. Any patient with an uncontrolled infection, another autoimmune disease, pregnancy or lactation was excluded. Diagnoses were established on the basis of clinical symptoms, serum thyroxine and TRAb, thyroid ultrasound, and orbital computed tomography. Ficoll-Paque density gradient centrifugation was used to isolate PBMCs from 10 ml of fresh peripheral blood. Trizol reagent was used to extract total RNA, and RNA quality was then checked on an Agilent 2100 Bioanalyzer.

This record belongs to a study of T cells in Graves' hyperthyroidism and ophthalmopathy (dated 2019 in TCRdb). Study-wide context: Peripheral blood was sampled at the time of initial diagnosis, prior to any treatment. After sampling, hyperthyroidism patients received methimazole starting at 30 mg daily, and ophthalmopathy patients received high-dose intravenous methylprednisolone. For training and testing, the approximately 92 patients in the discovery cohort were randomly divided in a 7:3 ratio. Whether ophthalmopathy could be predicted prospectively was tested in an independent validation cohort made up of under 20 hyperthyroidism patients plus 17 patients who later progressed to ophthalmopathy. In addition, the study compared T-cell repertoires in thyroid tissue and in blood from over 5 Graves' hyperthyroidism patients. The paper reports TCR Vbeta CDR3 sequencing of roughly 140 peripheral blood samples: under 45 ophthalmopathy, roughly 74 hyperthyroidism and around 17 progressor patients. A discovery cohort of fewer than 110 patients, about 40 with Graves' ophthalmopathy and approximately 60 with stable Graves' hyperthyroidism, was used to find distinguishing TCR V-J signatures. What the work shows at the level of the full study, not this receptor alone: A 13 V-J signature model separated ophthalmopathy from stable hyperthyroidism, with over 85% sensitivity and roughly 82% specificity in cross-validation and 80%/75% in testing. No statistical method was used to set the sample size in advance, and investigators knew the group allocation. In validation, the model predicted progression to ophthalmopathy with roughly 66% sensitivity and 72% to 85% specificity, a median of approximately 6.5 months before onset. Blood samples also contained most of the expanded thyroid clonotypes (frequency above 0.001), which suggests that blood repertoires may reflect thyroid immune responses.

The germline V gene gives CDR1 as SGHTA and CDR2 as FQGTGA. Trimmed from V: 5 bases; trimmed from J: 2 bases; junction bases lacking a gene match: 6. From its first to its last residue, the CDR3 has 15 amino acids. The kept DNA is CDR3 alone, 45 bases in frame from the first base. Amplification of TCR beta CDR3 regions was carried out from RNA transcripts. A first-round RT-PCR of the TCR CDR3 used the HTBI primer set with the Qiagen OneStep RT-PCR kit. Libraries were constructed in a second round of multiplex PCR, after which size selection and purification were carried out. The libraries were sequenced on an Illumina HiSeq2000 using paired-end 100 bp reads. The authors' analysis ran thus. SOAPnuke was used to process the raw data, with reads discarded if the reads contained adapters or uncalled bases, had a mean Phred below 15, or lacked an exact constant-primer or identifier match. High-quality paired reads were merged with COPE v1.2.5, and unique nucleotide sequences were defined as clonotypes. MiTCR v1.1 was used to align clonotypes to the IMGT TRBV, TRBD and TRBJ reference segments. Only V-J combinations with frequency above 0.0001, covering roughly 99% of repertoires, were analysed. The TCS score was defined as the ratio of F50 (clonal expansion) to E x V (chaos), calculated using BLOSUM62-based TCRdist between CDR3 peptides within each V-J. Welch's t-statistics and random forest reduced around 520 V-J features to roughly 13, which were used in a naive Bayes classifier (R e1071). TCRdb took the public reads, trimmed them with fastp at Q25, ran MiXCR for clone calling and kept in-frame beta chains. Under each unique CDR3 protein, matching rows form one entry showing the most common genes and DNA. TCRdb's processing, not the authors' own work, is the source of the V and J calls. Within this sample are 450,000 to 650,000 distinct CDR3 sequences, with more than 13% of them counted one time only. Around 7% of the sample belongs to the ten largest clones.

Sequencing was carried out using blood. The sequence was collected from a woman aged 18-30 years with Graves' ophthalmopathy. The rearranged chain carries TRBV7-3 and TRBJ2-7, with 10 middle bases fitting TRBD2. The bases are TGTGCCAGCAGCATCAGCGGGAGGGCCACCTACGAGCAGTACCTC. It translates as CASSISGRATYEQYL.